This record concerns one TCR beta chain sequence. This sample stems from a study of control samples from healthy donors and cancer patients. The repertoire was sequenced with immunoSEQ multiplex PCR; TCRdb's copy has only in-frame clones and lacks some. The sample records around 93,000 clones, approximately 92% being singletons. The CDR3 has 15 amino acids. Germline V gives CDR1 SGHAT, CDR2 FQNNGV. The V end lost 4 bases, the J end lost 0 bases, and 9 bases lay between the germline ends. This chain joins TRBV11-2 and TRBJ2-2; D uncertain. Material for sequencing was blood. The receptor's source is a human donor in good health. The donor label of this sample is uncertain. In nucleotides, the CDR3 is TGTGCCAGCAGCTCCCTTGCGGCGAACACCGGGGAGCTGTTTTTT. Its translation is CASSSLAANTGELFF.